Presented here are 18 T cell receptor beta chains from one specimen sequenced in a study of cytomegalovirus exposure and HLA in healthy donors. Primers for the PCR totalled 60 Vbeta and 13 Jbeta. Libraries were prepared by immunoSEQ multiplex PCR; TCRdb keeps only in-frame clonotypes and omits some of them. The table shows 120,000 to 150,000 clones, with approximately 80% occurring only once. The material sequenced was PBMCs. Receptors were obtained from a middle-aged man in good health and CMV-seronegative.

The chain employs TRBV2 and TRBJ2-5; 7 bases fit TRBD1. J gave up 5 bases and V 4 bases, and 7 bases lay outside the gene matches. CDR3 length: 14 residues. The germline gives CDR1 SNHLY, CDR2 FYNNEI. The CDR3 protein is CASSVGGAAETQYF. DNA for the CDR3: TGTGCCAGCAGTGTAGGGGGCGCGGCGGAGACCCAGTACTTC.

The chain is built from TRBV14 and TRBJ1-1; possibly TRBD1 for D (5 bases). CDR3 size: 13 residues. CDR1 is SGHDN, CDR2 FVKESK, per germline. V was shortened by 4 bases and J by 1 base, with 7 bases between the two germline ends. CDR3 nucleotides: TGTGCCAGCAGCCTGACAGAGAACACTGAAGCTTTCTTT. This gives the protein CASSLTENTEAFF.

For this clone: This could be a read error, since a much larger clone is one nucleotide away. This chain joins TRBV5-6 and TRBJ2-2, with TRBD1 matching over 7 bases. The CDR3 sequence is 14 residues long. V dropped 0 bases and J dropped 7; count of bases not matched to a gene: 3. CDR1 is SGHDT, CDR2 YYEEEE, per germline. As DNA, the CDR3 is TGTGCCAGCAGCTTGGGGCAGGGGGTCGGGGAGCTGTTTTTT. This sequence encodes CASSLGQGVGELFF.

The chain links TRBV9 to TRBJ2-7, with D tentatively TRBD1 (5 bases). The CDR3 has 13 residues. Per germline, CDR1 SGDLS and CDR2 YYNGEE. Trimming stripped 0 bases from V and 4 bases from J, with 8 bases between. The CDR3 region is CASSVGTPYEQYF. CDR3 coding DNA: TGTGCCAGCAGCGTAGGGACACCTTACGAGCAGTACTTC.

The genes are TRBV4-3 and TRBJ2-7; D call uncertain. V lost 0 bases, J lost 6 bases, and 15 bases lay in between. The CDR3 is 15 residues long. Germline lookup yields CDR1 LGHNA and CDR2 YSLEER. The CDR3 region is CASSQDFNPVSEQYF. The CDR3 bases are TGCGCCAGCAGCCAAGATTTTAACCCGGTTAGCGAGCAGTACTTC.

V usage is TRBV11-3 and J usage is TRBJ2-2; 12 bases map to TRBD1. The V gene's germline CDR1 is SGHNT and CDR2 YENEEA. The CDR3 contains 15 residues. The V gene end was trimmed by 5 bases and the J gene end by 6 bases; junction bases not matched to a gene: 4. The CDR3 DNA sequence: TGTGCCAGCAGCCACGGGACAGGGGGCCCCGGGGAGCTGTTTTTT. It yields the protein CASSHGTGGPGELFF. Together with reference TRBV11-3 and TRBJ2-2, the CDR3 gives the full variable domain: EAGVVQSPRYKIIEKKQPVAFWCNPISGHNTLYWYLQNLGQGPELLIRYENEEAVDDSQLPKDRFSAERLKGVDSTLKIQPAELGDSAVYLCASSHGTGGPGELFFGEGSRLTVL.

The rearrangement joins TRBV11-2 to TRBJ2-5; the match to TRBD1 covers 7 bases. Per the germline V gene, CDR1 is SGHAT and CDR2 is FQNNGV. V lost 3 bases and J lost 3; bases outside the gene matches: 1. The CDR3 runs 13 residues. The CDR3 is CASSLGQKETQYF. In nucleotides, the CDR3 is TGTGCCAGCAGCTTGGGACAGAAAGAGACCCAGTACTTC.

This chain joins TRBV10-1 and TRBJ1-6, with TRBD1 as a possible D gene (5 bases). Trimming pared 0 bases from V and 8 bases from J, leaving 11 bases between. The CDR3 sequence is 15 residues long. Per the germline V gene, CDR1 is WNHNN and CDR2 is SYGVQD (reference sequence). The CDR3 loop is CASSESKGADSPLHF. As DNA, the CDR3 is TGCGCCAGCAGTGAGTCGAAAGGGGCGGATTCACCCCTCCACTTT.

The chain carries TRBV4-3 and TRBJ2-5; 7 bases are a match to TRBD1. The CDR3 has 13 residues. Trimming cost V 3 bases and J 2 bases; bases outside gene matches: 0. Germline V gene lookup returns CDR1 LGHNA and CDR2 YSLEER. The CDR3, as DNA: TGCGCCAGCAGCCAGACAGGGCAAGAGACCCAGTACTTC. Translation gives CASSQTGQETQYF.

V gene TRBV27 combines with J gene TRBJ2-3; 8 bases are shared with TRBD2. This CDR3 region has 15 residues. With 5 bases clipped from V and 2 bases from J, the junction kept 6 bases outside the gene matches. Germline V lookup: CDR1 MNHEY, CDR2 SMNVEV (reference sequence). The CDR3, as DNA: TGTGCCAGCAGTAAGCTAGCGGGCGCCACAGATACGCAGTATTTT. Translation: CASSKLAGATDTQYF.

The V and J genes are TRBV5-4 and TRBJ1-3, with a weak D call TRBD1 (5 bases). This CDR3 region has 15 residues. The V end lost 0 bases, the J end lost 0 bases, and 7 bases lay between the germline ends. Germline assignment: CDR1 SGHNT and CDR2 YYREEE (reference sequence). The CDR3 sequence: CASSLGGDSGNTIYF. The CDR3 bases are TGTGCCAGCAGCTTGGGGGGGGACTCTGGAAACACCATATATTTT.

This clone occurred a few times. CDR3 nucleotide sequence: TGTGCCAGCAGTTTATTGGCGGGGCCCTACAATGAGCAGTTCTTC. The encoded protein is CASSLLAGPYNEQFF. J is TRBJ2-1 and V is TRBV27, with D perhaps matching TRBD2 (6 bases). This CDR3 has 15 residues. The germline CDR1 and CDR2 sequences are MNHEY and SMNVEV (reference sequence). Trimming shortened V by 1 base and J by 2 bases, and 9 bases separated the two germline ends.

This clone was picked up one time. The V call is TRBV18, the J call TRBJ2-1; tentatively, D is TRBD1 (6 bases). In germline, CDR1 is KGHSH, CDR2 LQKENI. The CDR3 totals 12 residues. V was pared by 4 bases and J by 7 bases, with 8 bases between. The CDR3 loop reads CASSLDRNEQFF. For the CDR3, the DNA is TGTGCCAGCTCACTCGACAGGAATGAGCAGTTCTTC.

The CDR3 loop reads CASTRRQGRETQYF. The CDR3 DNA reads as TGTGCCAGCACACGCCGGCAGGGCCGAGAGACCCAGTACTTC. The chain employs TRBV7-9 and TRBJ2-5, with D possibly TRBD1 on 5 matching bases. The CDR3 contains 14 residues. With 7 bases removed from V and 4 bases from J, the gap between germline ends came to 16 bases. CDR1 SEHNR and CDR2 FQNEAQ come from the germline V gene (reference sequence).

The J gene is TRBJ2-5, the V gene TRBV7-8, with 11 bases lining up with TRBD2. The germline gives CDR1 SGHVS, CDR2 FQNEAQ. The CDR3 consists of 16 residues. V was clipped by 1 base and J by 2 bases; unmatched bases: 3. The CDR3 reads CASSLGLAGGQETQYF. CDR3 bases: TGTGCCAGCAGCTTAGGGCTAGCGGGAGGACAAGAGACCCAGTACTTC.

The rearrangement links TRBV7-8 to TRBJ1-5; D is undetermined. Trimming shortened V by 5 bases and J by 4 bases, and 9 bases separated the two germline ends. The CDR3 spans 13 residues. CDR1 is SGHVS and CDR2 is FQNEAQ in the germline V gene. The CDR3 DNA follows: TGTGCCAGCAGCGGACTGTTGAATCAGCCCCAGCATTTT. Its protein product is CASSGLLNQPQHF.

This clone appeared a few times. This rearrangement joins TRBV6-5 to TRBJ2-2; 8 nucleotides match TRBD1. This CDR3 has 16 amino acids. Germline-derived CDR1 and CDR2 are MNHEY and SVGAGI. V shed 4 bases and J 0 bases; nucleotides not matched to a gene: 4. The DNA of the CDR3 is TGTGCCAGCAGTTTTGCGACAGGGGCGAACACCGGGGAGCTGTTTTTT. Translating gives CASSFATGANTGELFF.

The genes are TRBV7-8 and TRBJ2-1; 7 bases are shared with TRBD2. From germline, CDR1 is SGHVS and CDR2 FQNEAQ. The CDR3 consists of 19 residues. J was trimmed by 2 bases and V by 5 bases; bases with no gene match: 18. The CDR3 DNA sequence: TGTGCCAGCAGCATTCACGTCCGGCGGGGGTCGGTAACCTACAATGAGCAGTTCTTC. This sequence encodes CASSIHVRRGSVTYNEQFF.